What follows are 21 T cell receptor beta chains derived from one specimen sequenced in a study of immune evolution from preneoplasia to lung adenocarcinoma. Profiling relied on immunoSEQ multiplex PCR, and the TCRdb table lists in-frame clones only, not all of them. The data contain approximately 14,000 clones, more than 65% of them seen just once; the ten biggest clones take up almost 3%. The sample comprised FFPE minimally invasive lung adenocarcinoma tissue. Every receptor here comes from a person aged 60 to 85 with lung adenocarcinoma.

The genes are TRBV9 and TRBJ1-3; D is uncertain. CDR1 is SGDLS and CDR2 is YYNGEE in the germline V gene. This CDR3 comprises 13 residues. V was trimmed by 4 bases and J by 3 bases, leaving 8 bases between them. The CDR3 DNA follows: TGTGCCAGCAGCCGCCTCGATGGAAACACCATATATTTT. Residues: CASSRLDGNTIYF. Combining the CDR3 with reference TRBV9 and TRBJ1-3 gives the whole variable domain DSGVTQTPKHLITATGQRVTLRCSPRSGDLSVYWYQQSLDQGLQFLIQYYNGEERAKGNILERFSAQQFPDLHSELNLSSLELGDSALYFCASSRLDGNTIYFGEGSWLTVV.

The chain carries TRBV6-5 and TRBJ1-6; D call uncertain. Germline loops: CDR1 MNHEY, CDR2 SVGAGI. Trimming took 2 bases from V and 9 from J, leaving 5 bases between them. This CDR3 region has 12 residues. The CDR3 loop reads CASSYNTSPLHF. The CDR3 DNA reads TGTGCCAGCAGTTACAATACTTCACCCCTCCACTTT.

The genes are TRBV2 and TRBJ1-3; D not resolved. From germline, CDR1 is SNHLY and CDR2 FYNNEI. This CDR3 is built from 15 residues. Trimming shortened V by 7 bases and J by 4 bases, and 17 bases separated the two germline ends. This CDR3 reads CASIVVTDTGNTIYF. DNA for the CDR3: TGTGCCAGCATCGTCGTTACTGATACGGGAAACACCATATATTTT.

This clone was detected once. The J gene is TRBJ2-3, the V gene TRBV5-6, with D unclear. With 4 bases removed from V and 2 bases from J, the gap between germline ends came to 14 bases. Germline V CDR1 and CDR2: SGHDT, YYEEEE. This CDR3 spans 15 amino acids. The CDR3 DNA reads as TGTGCCAGCAGCGAGGTACGATCTTTCACAGATACGCAGTATTTT. Translated: CASSEVRSFTDTQYF.

V usage is TRBV5-1 and J usage is TRBJ2-7; D tentatively fits TRBD1 or TRBD2 (6 bases each). V gave up 4 bases and J gave up 3 bases, with 17 bases separating them. The CDR3 loop spans 15 amino acids. Germline V lookup: CDR1 SGHRS, CDR2 YFSETQ. The CDR3 DNA reads as TGCGCCAGCAGCCCAACCGGGGGCAGAATCTACGAGCAGTACTTC. This gives the protein CASSPTGGRIYEQYF.

The V call is TRBV28, the J call TRBJ2-6, with 7 bases lining up with TRBD1. V shed 9 bases and J 0 bases; nucleotides not matched to a gene: 8. The CDR3 length is 16 residues. Germline CDR1 reads MDHEN; CDR2 reads SYDVKM. Written as DNA, the CDR3 is TGTGCCAGTTTCTCGGGACAGCCCTCTGGGGCCAACGTCCTGACTTTC. It codes for CASFSGQPSGANVLTF.

This clone has only one observation. V is TRBV18 and J is TRBJ1-4; weak D call: TRBD1 (5 bases). There are 17 residues in the CDR3. V lost 2 bases, J lost 0 bases, and 13 bases lay in between. Germline-derived CDR1 and CDR2 are KGHSH and LQKENI. CDR3 sequence reads: CASSPSQGDATNEKLFF. CDR3 bases: TGTGCCAGCTCACCAAGTCAGGGCGACGCAACTAATGAAAAACTGTTTTTT.

The chain links TRBV18 to TRBJ2-7, with TRBD1 matching 9 bases. Looked up from germline, CDR1 is KGHSH and CDR2 is LQKENI. CDR3 length: 14 amino acids. J was trimmed by 6 bases and V by 0 bases; bases with no gene match: 3. This CDR3 is CASSPPGQGFEQYF. The CDR3 bases are TGTGCCAGCTCACCACCGGGACAGGGATTCGAGCAGTACTTC.

V and J are TRBV7-9 and TRBJ1-5, with D possibly matching TRBD1 (5 bases). V lost 11 bases to trimming and J lost 7 bases, with 15 bases between them. Germline lookup yields CDR1 SEHNR and CDR2 FQNEAQ (reference sequence). This CDR3 region has 12 residues. In nucleotides, the CDR3 is TGTGCCGCGGGGCAGGGAGGGCAGCCCCAGCATTTT. Protein: CAAGQGGQPQHF.

V is TRBV30 and J is TRBJ1-3; the D is unclear. V was clipped by 2 bases and J by 7 bases, with 6 bases between them. The CDR3 has 11 residues. Per the germline V gene, CDR1 is GTSNPN and CDR2 is SVGIG (reference sequence). The chain's CDR3 is CAWSLSNTIYF. CDR3 nucleotide sequence: TGTGCCTGGAGTCTAAGCAACACCATATATTTT.

This chain connects TRBV5-1 to TRBJ2-7, with 7 bases identical to TRBD1. The CDR3 runs to 14 residues. CDR1 is SGHRS and CDR2 is YFSETQ in the germline V gene. V lost 1 base to trimming and J lost 3 bases; unmatched junction nucleotides: 4. CDR3 protein: CASSLRAGGYEQYF. In DNA form, the CDR3 reads TGCGCCAGCAGCTTGAGGGCAGGGGGCTACGAGCAGTACTTC.

The V and J genes are TRBV28 and TRBJ1-6; D gene ambiguous. The CDR3 has 14 amino acids. CDR1 MDHEN and CDR2 SYDVKM come from the germline V gene. Trimming cost V 6 bases and J 4 bases, with 10 bases left between them. The CDR3 DNA sequence: TGTGCCAGCAGGTCGGAAGAGTATAATTCACCCCTCCACTTT. As protein: CASRSEEYNSPLHF.

V is TRBV19 and J is TRBJ2-6; the D gene could be TRBD1 or TRBD2 (6 bases each). The CDR3 length is 16 residues. The germline V gene has CDR1 LNHDA and CDR2 SQIVND (reference sequence). V lost 2 bases to trimming and J lost 4 bases, with 12 bases between them. Here the CDR3 reads CASSIRGPTGANVLTF. The CDR3, as DNA: TGTGCCAGTAGTATACGGGGGCCCACAGGGGCCAACGTCCTGACTTTC.

The V and J genes are TRBV28 and TRBJ2-5; D is perhaps TRBD2 (7 bases). The CDR3 consists of 14 residues. The V and J ends lost 4 bases and 5 bases respectively, with 14 bases between them. CDR1 MDHEN and CDR2 SYDVKM come from the germline V gene. CDR3 sequence reads: CASSSGGSSETQYF. In DNA, the CDR3 is TGTGCCAGCAGTTCGGGGGGCAGTTCGGAGACCCAGTACTTC.

The chain carries TRBV18 and TRBJ1-2, with TRBD1 matching 7 bases. After removal of 6 bases from V and 8 bases from J, the junction contained 12 bases not matched to a gene. CDR1 KGHSH and CDR2 LQKENI come from the germline V gene. CDR3 length: 14 residues. This chain's CDR3 is CASSPVDRVEGYTF. The DNA of the CDR3 is TGTGCCAGCTCTCCAGTTGACAGGGTGGAAGGCTACACCTTC.

The CDR3: CAWRPRGTSYEQYF. CDR3 coding DNA: TGTGCCTGGAGACCCAGGGGAACTTCCTACGAGCAGTACTTC. This rearrangement joins TRBV30 to TRBJ2-5; possibly TRBD1 for D (6 bases). TRBJ2-7 explains the end of the DNA better; the J call may be wrong. The V gene's germline CDR1 is GTSNPN and CDR2 SVGIG (reference sequence). The CDR3 sequence is 14 residues long.

V gene TRBV28 combines with J gene TRBJ1-2, with a tentative D call TRBD1 (5 bases). Trimming removed 7 bases from V and 0 bases from J, with 15 bases in between. The length of the CDR3 is 15 residues. From germline, CDR1 is MDHEN and CDR2 SYDVKM. This CDR3 is CASTPQGRANYGYTF. CDR3 nucleotide sequence: TGTGCCAGCACCCCGCAAGGCAGGGCTAACTATGGCTACACCTTC.

The chain recombines TRBV18 with TRBJ1-4; D is perhaps TRBD1 (5 bases). Germline values: CDR1 KGHSH, CDR2 LQKENI. V lost 8 bases to trimming and J lost 4 bases, with 11 bases between them. The length of the CDR3 is 13 residues. The CDR3 DNA is TGTGCCAGCGCGAGGGGAGGTAATGAAAAACTGTTTTTT. It translates to CASARGGNEKLFF.

The rearrangement joins TRBV10-3 to TRBJ1-2, with 8 bases that match TRBD1. The CDR3 covers 13 residues. Germline CDR1 ENHRY, CDR2 SYGVKD. The junction had 5 bases not matched to a gene; V was cut back by 5 bases and J by 6 bases. The CDR3 DNA reads as TGTGCCATCAGTTACGACAGGGGCCATGGCTACACCTTC. Its translation is CAISYDRGHGYTF.

J is TRBJ2-7 and V is TRBV21-1; TRBD1, the table's D call, lacks a check against the DNA. TRBV21-1 is a known pseudogene. There are 16 residues in the CDR3. The chain's CDR3 is CASSKERDRGRGEQYF. CDR3 bases: TGTGCCAGCAGCAAAGAGAGGGACAGGGGGAGGGGCGAGCAGTACTTC.

The V gene is TRBV5-1, the J gene TRBJ2-7, with a possible D match to TRBD1 (5 bases). Germline CDR1 reads SGHRS; CDR2 reads YFSETQ. V shed 6 bases and J shed 2 bases, with 18 bases lying between them. This CDR3 has 15 amino acids. CDR3 sequence reads: CASTAEGVGTYEQYF. CDR3 in DNA: TGCGCCAGCACGGCGGAAGGGGTCGGTACCTACGAGCAGTACTTC.